Given below is one T cell receptor (beta chain) in context. Its specificity is not known. The data originate from a study of graft-versus-host responses after intestinal transplantation. Germline CDR1 PRHDT, CDR2 FYEKMQ (reference sequence). Between the trimmed V and J ends, which lost 4 bases and 1 base, there was a span of 9 bases. The CDR3 sequence is 14 residues long. Study-wide points: When patients had graft-donor T cell macrochimerism, their allografts held high graft-versus-host to host-versus-graft clonal ratios. Present in recipient marrow, GvH clones included some that appeared first in ileum or blood.

The data were produced by immunoSEQ multiplex PCR, yet TCRdb's version contains in-frame clones alone and is incomplete. The top ten hold roughly 6% of the sample, which has about 54,000 clones, roughly nine tenths seen once. The input for sequencing was PBMCs, taken 650 to 690 days after intestinal transplant. This chain uses TRBV13 with TRBJ2-3, with a weak D call TRBD2 (5 bases). The TCR was taken from a human patient who received an intestinal transplant, so some T cells may come from the graft donor. The CDR3 region has the DNA TGTGCCAGCAGCTATCTAGCCCGCACAGATACGCAGTATTTT. Its translation: CASSYLARTDTQYF.